The 22 T cell receptor beta chains below all came from one sample that was sequenced in a study of CD8 T cells in ankylosing spondylitis. TCRdb passed the 5' RACE reads through MiXCR, listing each CDR3 protein once. The table has roughly 46,000 distinct CDR3 sequences, over 3.5% seen once. Sequenced sample: blood, either unsorted or a sorted T cell fraction (not recorded which). These receptors were obtained from a female donor with ankylosing spondylitis or in good health (not recorded which).

There are many counts of this clonotype. The gene calls are TRBV9 and TRBJ2-2; D tentatively reads TRBD1 or TRBD2 (6 bases each). The germline CDR1 and CDR2 sequences are SGDLS and YYNGEE. The CDR3 runs to 15 residues. Trimming cost V 1 base and J 7 bases, with 14 bases left between them. CDR3 sequence reads: CASSVFPGAGGELFF. The CDR3 coding sequence is TGTGCCAGCAGCGTATTTCCGGGGGCTGGCGGGGAGCTGTTTTTT.

The chain links TRBV9 to TRBJ2-3, with D possibly called TRBD1 or TRBD2 (5 bases each). Per germline, CDR1 SGDLS and CDR2 YYNGEE. V was trimmed by 3 bases and J by 9 bases, leaving 11 bases between them. This CDR3 is built from 12 residues. This CDR3 is CASSGLGETQYF. The CDR3 coding sequence is TGTGCCAGCAGCGGCCTGGGGGAGACGCAGTATTTT.

This clonotype was seen repeatedly, ten times or more. The chain has TRBV9 and TRBJ1-4; 8 nucleotides line up with TRBD1. V shed 4 bases and J 0 bases; nucleotides not matched to a gene: 5. CDR1 is SGDLS and CDR2 is YYNGEE in the germline V gene. This CDR3 has 16 amino acids. The CDR3 coding sequence is TGTGCCAGCAGCCTTGGACAGGGAACAACTAATGAAAAACTGTTTTTT. Translation: CASSLGQGTTNEKLFF.

This clonotype was picked up many times. CDR3 sequence (DNA): TGTGCCAGCAGCGTAGCCCCTAGCGGGGGTGTTGAAGAGACCCAGTACTTC. This gives the protein CASSVAPSGGVEETQYF. J is TRBJ2-5 and V is TRBV9; 10 bases map to TRBD2. CDR3 size: 17 residues. Germline CDR1 is SGDLS and CDR2 is YYNGEE. The V and J ends lost 0 bases and 3 bases, in that order; junction bases with no gene match: 8.

This clonotype was seen ten or more times. The rearrangement uses TRBV9 and TRBJ1-3; D unresolved. CDR1 SGDLS and CDR2 YYNGEE come from the germline V gene. Between the trimmed V and J ends, which lost 4 bases and 4 bases, there was a span of 12 bases. This CDR3 has 14 residues. The CDR3: CASSPETLGNTIYF. The CDR3 region has the DNA TGTGCCAGCAGCCCGGAAACCCTAGGAAACACCATATATTTT.

This clonotype was seen repeatedly, ten times or more. The rearrangement joins TRBV9 to TRBJ1-1; a weak D match, TRBD1 (5 bases). From germline, CDR1 is SGDLS and CDR2 YYNGEE. The V end was cut by 2 bases, the J end by 3 bases, with 11 bases between. The CDR3 is 14 amino acids. The CDR3 loop reads CASSVGGEDTEAFF. The CDR3 DNA follows: TGTGCCAGCAGCGTTGGAGGGGAGGACACTGAAGCTTTCTTT.

This clonotype has at least ten counts. The chain is built from TRBV21-1 and TRBJ2-7; the D call TRBD2 from the table was never checked on the DNA. TRBV21-1 corresponds to a pseudogene. The CDR3 runs to 17 residues. The CDR3 DNA sequence: TGTGCCAGCAGCGCAGGGAGTAGGGGAAGGTCCAAATACGAGCAGTACTTC. This encodes CASSAGSRGRSKYEQYF.

This clonotype appeared many times. V and J are TRBV9 and TRBJ2-7; TRBD1 aligns across 7 bases. CDR1 is SGDLS, CDR2 YYNGEE, per germline. CDR3 length equals 13 residues. J gave up 4 bases and V 3 bases, and 4 bases lay outside the gene matches. Here the CDR3 reads CASSESTGYEQYF. The DNA for the CDR3 is TGTGCCAGCAGCGAATCGACAGGGTACGAGCAGTACTTC.

The table lists this clonotype with many counts. V gene TRBV9 combines with J gene TRBJ1-1, with D possibly TRBD1 on 6 matching bases. Trimming stripped 4 bases from V and 5 bases from J, with 18 bases between. This CDR3 spans 15 amino acids. Germline-derived CDR1 and CDR2 are SGDLS and YYNGEE. CDR3 sequence (DNA): TGTGCCAGCAGCCTGACCCCAGGGGATGAAACTGAAGCTTTCTTT. Translated, it gives CASSLTPGDETEAFF.

This clonotype was counted at least ten times. V is TRBV9 and J is TRBJ2-1; maybe TRBD2 (6 bases). This CDR3 is built from 15 residues. V was cut by 0 bases and J by 0 bases, with 7 bases left in between. Looked up from germline, CDR1 is SGDLS and CDR2 is YYNGEE. The CDR3 DNA reads TGTGCCAGCAGCGTAGCGGGGGTCTCCTACAATGAGCAGTTCTTC. Its translation: CASSVAGVSYNEQFF.

This clonotype occurred many times. The chain joins TRBV9 to TRBJ2-2, with 7 bases that match TRBD2. V was clipped by 3 bases and J by 1 base; unmatched bases: 0. The CDR3 has 14 residues. Germline CDR1 SGDLS, CDR2 YYNGEE. This CDR3 is CASSGTRNTGELFF. The CDR3 bases are TGTGCCAGCAGCGGGACTAGGAACACCGGGGAGCTGTTTTTT.

This clonotype was seen at least ten times. The chain has TRBV9 and TRBJ1-1; a weak D match, TRBD1 (5 bases). The germline V and J ends were trimmed by 0 bases and 4 bases, with 10 bases remaining between them. The CDR3 is 14 amino acids. Germline CDR1 reads SGDLS; CDR2 reads YYNGEE. CDR3 amino acids: CASSVEAGSTEAFF. CDR3 DNA: TGTGCCAGCAGCGTAGAGGCAGGGAGCACTGAAGCTTTCTTT. The variable domain in full, completed from reference TRBV9 and TRBJ1-1, reads DSGVTQTPKHLITATGQRVTLRCSPRSGDLSVYWYQQSLDQGLQFLIQYYNGEERAKGNILERFSAQQFPDLHSELNLSSLELGDSALYFCASSVEAGSTEAFFGQGTRLTVV.

This rearrangement joins TRBV9 to TRBJ2-7, with 8 nucleotides matching TRBD1. This CDR3 spans 13 amino acids. Germline-derived CDR1 and CDR2 are SGDLS and YYNGEE. The trim removed 4 bases at V and 3 bases at J, leaving 3 bases unmatched. The CDR3 DNA reads as TGTGCCAGCAGCTTAACAGGGGGCTACGAGCAGTACTTC. The encoded protein is CASSLTGGYEQYF.

In its sample, this clonotype ranks as medium-sized. The chain carries TRBV9 and TRBJ2-2, with TRBD2 matching 9 bases. Germline-derived CDR1 and CDR2 are SGDLS and YYNGEE. The CDR3 contains 16 residues. V lost 3 bases to trimming and J lost 3 bases; unmatched junction nucleotides: 6. CDR3 loop: CASSGGGGPDTGELFF. The CDR3 DNA reads TGTGCCAGCAGCGGCGGGGGGGGGCCCGACACCGGGGAGCTGTTTTTT. The entire variable domain, with the rest obtained from reference TRBV9 and TRBJ2-2, is as follows: DSGVTQTPKHLITATGQRVTLRCSPRSGDLSVYWYQQSLDQGLQFLIQYYNGEERAKGNILERFSAQQFPDLHSELNLSSLELGDSALYFCASSGGGGPDTGELFFGEGSRLTVL.

This clonotype has at least ten counts. The chain combines TRBV9 with TRBJ1-3; weak D call: TRBD1 (5 bases). The germline V and J ends were trimmed by 1 base and 7 bases, with 12 bases remaining between them. This CDR3 has 14 residues. Germline V gene lookup returns CDR1 SGDLS and CDR2 YYNGEE. The CDR3 nucleotides read TGTGCCAGCAGCGTACGGACCGGGGGGAACACCATATATTTT. Protein: CASSVRTGGNTIYF.

Many counts were recorded for this clonotype. The V call is TRBV9, the J call TRBJ1-3; no reliable D call. The CDR3 spans 15 residues. Germline lookup yields CDR1 SGDLS and CDR2 YYNGEE. V was pared by 0 bases and J by 2 bases, with 9 bases between. The CDR3 bases are TGTGCCAGCAGCGTAGACGGGGTCCCTGGAAACACCATATATTTT. It encodes CASSVDGVPGNTIYF.

Many counts were recorded for this clonotype. The gene calls are TRBV9 and TRBJ2-1; TRBD1 matches at 7 bases. There are 14 residues in the CDR3. The V and J ends lost 4 bases and 6 bases, in that order; junction bases with no gene match: 7. Germline V gives CDR1 SGDLS, CDR2 YYNGEE. The chain's CDR3 is CASSPRQGVNEQFF. The CDR3 coding sequence is TGTGCCAGCAGCCCCAGACAGGGCGTCAATGAGCAGTTCTTC.

This clonotype was observed many times. This sequence joins TRBV9 and TRBJ1-1; 10 nucleotides match TRBD1. V was clipped by 0 bases and J by 1 base; unmatched bases: 12. The CDR3 is 19 amino acids. CDR1 and CDR2 (germline): SGDLS, YYNGEE. The CDR3 DNA follows: TGTGCCAGCAGCGTAGTGGCGGGACAGGGGTTTTTTGGGAACACTGAAGCTTTCTTT. This gives the protein CASSVVAGQGFFGNTEAFF.

This clonotype was seen at least ten times. The chain has TRBV9 and TRBJ1-4; D remains unclear. This CDR3 region has 15 residues. V dropped 5 bases and J dropped 8 bases, with 19 bases sitting between them. Germline assignment: CDR1 SGDLS and CDR2 YYNGEE. The CDR3 protein is CASSQDGRNEEKLFF. In DNA, the CDR3 is TGTGCCAGCAGTCAGGACGGACGTAATGAGGAAAAACTGTTTTTT.

This clonotype was picked up many times. The CDR3 nucleotides read TGTGCCAGCAGCCCAAGACAGGGGCAGACCCAGTACTTC. It codes for CASSPRQGQTQYF. The chain is built from TRBV9 and TRBJ2-5; 8 bases fit TRBD1. The V segment lost 4 bases and the J segment 6 bases; nucleotides outside the gene matches: 5. In germline, CDR1 is SGDLS, CDR2 YYNGEE. This CDR3 has 13 amino acids.

This clonotype was seen at least ten times. The rearrangement joins TRBV9 to TRBJ1-1; possibly TRBD1 for D (5 bases). Trimming removed 0 bases from V and 1 base from J, with 7 bases in between. The germline V gene has CDR1 SGDLS and CDR2 YYNGEE. This CDR3 comprises 14 residues. CDR3 sequence (DNA): TGTGCCAGCAGCGTAGAGGGGCCGAACACTGAAGCTTTCTTT. Amino acid sequence: CASSVEGPNTEAFF.

This clonotype has ten or more counts. This chain uses TRBV9 with TRBJ1-5; perhaps TRBD1 as D (5 bases). The V gene lost 0 bases and the J gene lost 2 bases, with 6 bases spanning the gap. Germline lookup yields CDR1 SGDLS and CDR2 YYNGEE. CDR3 length equals 14 residues. DNA for the CDR3: TGTGCCAGCAGCGTAGGAGGGGGCAATCAGCCCCAGCATTTT. Encoded protein: CASSVGGGNQPQHF.